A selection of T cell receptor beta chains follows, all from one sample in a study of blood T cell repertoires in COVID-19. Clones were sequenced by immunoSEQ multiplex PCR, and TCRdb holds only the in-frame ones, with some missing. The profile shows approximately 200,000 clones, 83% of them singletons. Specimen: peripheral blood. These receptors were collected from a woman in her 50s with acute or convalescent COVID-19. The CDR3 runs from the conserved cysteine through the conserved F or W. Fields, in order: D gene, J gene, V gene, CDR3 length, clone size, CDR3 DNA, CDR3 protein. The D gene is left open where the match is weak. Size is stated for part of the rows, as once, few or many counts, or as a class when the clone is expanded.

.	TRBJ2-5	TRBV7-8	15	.	TGTGCCAGCAGCCTACCCATTGGGGCCGTAGAGACCCAGTACTTC	CASSLPIGAVETQYF
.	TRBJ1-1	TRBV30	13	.	TGTGCCTGGAGTGCCGAGACAGAGACCAAAGCTTTCTTT	CAWSAETETKAFF
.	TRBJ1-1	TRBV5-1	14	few	TGCGCCAGCAGCTTGGCCGGGGGGAACACTGAAGCTTTCTTT	CASSLAGGNTEAFF
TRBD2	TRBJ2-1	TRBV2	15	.	TGTGCCAGCAGGGCTACTAGCGGGGTCTACAATGAGCAGTTCTTC	CASRATSGVYNEQFF
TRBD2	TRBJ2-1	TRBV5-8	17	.	TGTGCCAGCAGCACGGGACTAGCGGGAGGGGCCTACAATGAGCAGTTCTTC	CASSTGLAGGAYNEQFF
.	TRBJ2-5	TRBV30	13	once	TGTGCCCGGAGTGTGAGGGGGTCAAAGACCCAGTACTTC	CARSVRGSKTQYF
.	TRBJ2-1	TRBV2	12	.	TGTGCCAGCATAGGGGGGGGCAATGAGCAGTTCTTC	CASIGGGNEQFF
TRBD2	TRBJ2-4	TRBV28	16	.	TGTGCCAGCAGTGAGACTAGCGGACTTGGGAAAAACATTCAGTACTTC	CASSETSGLGKNIQYF
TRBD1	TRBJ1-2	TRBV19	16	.	TGTGCCAGTAGTACTCCGGGACAGGGGAAGGACTATGGCTACACCTTC	CASSTPGQGKDYGYTF
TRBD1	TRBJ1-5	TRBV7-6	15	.	TGTGCCAGCAGCCCGAACAGGGGTTACAATCAGCCCCAGCATTTT	CASSPNRGYNQPQHF
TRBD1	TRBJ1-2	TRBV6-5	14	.	TGTGCCAGCAGTTACGGGGCAGGGGGCCTTGGCTACACCTTC	CASSYGAGGLGYTF
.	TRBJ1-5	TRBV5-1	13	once	TGCGCCAGCAGCTTGGAAGGGGCCCAGCCCCAGCATTTT	CASSLEGAQPQHF
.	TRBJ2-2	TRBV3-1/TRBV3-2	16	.	TGTGCCAGCAGCCCAACTGTAGGGGGAAACACCGGGGAGCTGTTTTTT	CASSPTVGGNTGELFF
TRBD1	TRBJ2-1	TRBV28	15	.	TGTGCCAGCAGTGGCCCTTTGACAGGGGGAAGTGAGCAGTTCTTC	CASSGPLTGGSEQFF
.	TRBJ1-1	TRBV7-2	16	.	TGTGCCAGCAGCCCGGTGGGGGGGGCAGGCGTAGCTGAAGCTTTCTTT	CASSPVGGAGVAEAFF
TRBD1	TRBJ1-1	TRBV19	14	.	TGTGCCAGTAATCGACAGGGGGAAGGCACTGAAGCTTTCTTT	CASNRQGEGTEAFF
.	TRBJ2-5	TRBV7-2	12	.	TGTGCCAGCAGCGAGAGAGGAGAGACCCAGTACTTC	CASSERGETQYF
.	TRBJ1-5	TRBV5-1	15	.	TGCGCCAGCAGTCCCGACGGACATAGCAATCAGCCCCAGCATTTT	CASSPDGHSNQPQHF
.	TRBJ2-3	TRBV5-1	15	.	TGCGCCAGCTACTCTATAACTAGCCCCCCAGATACGCAGTATTTT	CASYSITSPPDTQYF
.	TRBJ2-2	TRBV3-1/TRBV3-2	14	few	TGTGCCAGCAGCCAAGGGGCAGGGACCGGGGAGCTGTTTTTT	CASSQGAGTGELFF
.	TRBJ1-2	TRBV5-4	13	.	TGTGCCAGCAGCCAAAGGCCCGGGGGGAGCTACACCTTC	CASSQRPGGSYTF
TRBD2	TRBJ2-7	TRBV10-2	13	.	TGCGCCAGCAGAGCGGGAGGCTTGGGGGAGCAGTACTTC	CASRAGGLGEQYF
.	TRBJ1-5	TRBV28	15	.	TGTGCCAGCAGTTTATCCGGTTATAGCAATCAGCCCCAGCATTTT	CASSLSGYSNQPQHF
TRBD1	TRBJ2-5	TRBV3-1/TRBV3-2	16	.	TGTGCCAGCAGCCAAGAGGTCGCTAGCCCAGGGGGGACCCAGTACTTC	CASSQEVASPGGTQYF
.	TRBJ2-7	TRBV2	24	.	TGTGCCAGCAGTGGGGTGCCCGAAATTGAGGACGGGGTCGGACAGAGTCGACTCTCCTACGAGCAGTACTTC	CASSGVPEIEDGVGQSRLSYEQYF
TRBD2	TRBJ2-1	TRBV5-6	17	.	TGTGCCAGCAGCTTACCTTGGCTAGCGGGAGGCCCCAATGAGCAGTTCTTC	CASSLPWLAGGPNEQFF
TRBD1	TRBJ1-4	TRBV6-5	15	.	TGTGCCAGCAGCCGACAGGGTCGGGGCTGGGAAAAACTGTTTTTT	CASSRQGRGWEKLFF
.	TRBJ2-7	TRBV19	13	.	TGTGCCAGTAGTATAGCGCCAGTATACGAGCAGTACTTC	CASSIAPVYEQYF
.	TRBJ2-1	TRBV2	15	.	TGTGCCAGCACGGAGGGGGCCTGGCAATACAATGAGCAGTTCTTC	CASTEGAWQYNEQFF
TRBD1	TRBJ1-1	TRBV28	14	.	TGTGCCAGCAGGGACCGGACAGGGGTTTGGGGAGCTTTCTTT	CASRDRTGVWGAFF
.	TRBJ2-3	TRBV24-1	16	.	TGTGCCACCGAGAGACCGGGTCCCTCCTGGGCAGATACGCAGTATTTT	CATERPGPSWADTQYF
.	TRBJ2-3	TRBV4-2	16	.	TGTGCCAGCAGCCAGGGGGGGGCCCCCAACACAAATACGCAGTATTTT	CASSQGGAPNTNTQYF
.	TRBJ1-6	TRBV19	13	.	TGTGCCAGTAGCCCGCGGTCTAATTCACCCCTCCACTTT	CASSPRSNSPLHF
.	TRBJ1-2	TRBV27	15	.	TGTGCCAGCAGTTCCCCCTCGGGGGGACACTATGGCTACACCTTC	CASSSPSGGHYGYTF
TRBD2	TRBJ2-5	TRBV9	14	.	TGTGCCAGCAGTCTACGGGGGGAGCAAGAGACCCAGTACTTC	CASSLRGEQETQYF
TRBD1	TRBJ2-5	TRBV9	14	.	TGTGCCAGCAGCGCCAGGGGGCAACAAGAGACCCAGTACTTC	CASSARGQQETQYF
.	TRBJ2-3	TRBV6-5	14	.	TGTGCCAGCAGTTACTCGAGACAGTCAGATACGCAGTATTTT	CASSYSRQSDTQYF
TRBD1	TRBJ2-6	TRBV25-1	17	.	TGTGCCAGCAGACCCGGGACAGGGGTATCTGGGGCCAACGTCCTGACTTTC	CASRPGTGVSGANVLTF
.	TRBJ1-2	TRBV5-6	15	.	TGTGCCAGCAGCTCTGCCTTAAGGAGGTTCTATGGCTACACCTTC	CASSSALRRFYGYTF
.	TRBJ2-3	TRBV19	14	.	TGTGCCAGTGATTCACCGCCCCTAGTAGATACGCAGTATTTT	CASDSPPLVDTQYF
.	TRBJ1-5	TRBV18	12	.	TGTGCCAGCTCACCACCGAGTCAGCCCCAGCATTTT	CASSPPSQPQHF
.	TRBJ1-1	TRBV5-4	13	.	TGTGCCAGCAGGCGTGAGGGGAACACTGAAGCTTTCTTT	CASRREGNTEAFF
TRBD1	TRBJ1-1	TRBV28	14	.	TGTGCCAGCAGTACCGGCAGGGGGCTAGCAGAAGCTTTCTTT	CASSTGRGLAEAFF
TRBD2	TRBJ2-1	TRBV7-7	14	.	TGTGCCAGCAGCCCCGGGGGGGTAAACAATGAGCAGTTCTTC	CASSPGGVNNEQFF
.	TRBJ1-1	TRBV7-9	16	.	TGTGCCAGCAGACTTACCCCCGACGTCGGCGGCCCTGAAGCTTTCTTT	CASRLTPDVGGPEAFF
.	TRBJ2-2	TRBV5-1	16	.	TGCGCCAGCAGCTTGAGGTCCGGGACTCCCATTGGGGAGCTGTTTTTT	CASSLRSGTPIGELFF
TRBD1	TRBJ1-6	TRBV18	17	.	TGTGCCAGCTCACCACAAGCCGCGACAGGGTATAATTCACCCCTCCACTTT	CASSPQAATGYNSPLHF
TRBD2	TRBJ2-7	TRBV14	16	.	TGTGCCAGCAGCCCGAGGGCCAGCGGGGTTTTCCACGAGCAGTACTTC	CASSPRASGVFHEQYF
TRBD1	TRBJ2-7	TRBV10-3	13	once	TGTGCCATCAGGGGGGACAGCTCCTACGAGCAGTACTTC	CAIRGDSSYEQYF
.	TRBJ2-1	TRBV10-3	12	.	TGTGCCTCCGGTGGTTCCTACAATGAGCAGTTCTTC	CASGGSYNEQFF
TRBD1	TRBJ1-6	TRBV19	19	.	TGTGCCAGTAGTAATTTCGGGACAGGGGGCCTTGCGGGGGCTTCACCCCTCCACTTT	CASSNFGTGGLAGASPLHF
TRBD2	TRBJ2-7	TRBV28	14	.	TGTGCCAGCCGTGGAGCGGGGGGGACCTACGAGCAGTACTTC	CASRGAGGTYEQYF
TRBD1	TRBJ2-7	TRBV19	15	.	TGTGCCAGTAGTATAGCCGGGACAGGGGATTACGAGCAGTACTTC	CASSIAGTGDYEQYF
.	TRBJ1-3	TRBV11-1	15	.	TGTGCCAGCAGCTCAAGGACTTCCGTCGGAAACACCATATATTTT	CASSSRTSVGNTIYF
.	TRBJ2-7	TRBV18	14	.	TGTGCCAGCTCACCACCGACTAGTCTCAACGAGCAGTACTTC	CASSPPTSLNEQYF